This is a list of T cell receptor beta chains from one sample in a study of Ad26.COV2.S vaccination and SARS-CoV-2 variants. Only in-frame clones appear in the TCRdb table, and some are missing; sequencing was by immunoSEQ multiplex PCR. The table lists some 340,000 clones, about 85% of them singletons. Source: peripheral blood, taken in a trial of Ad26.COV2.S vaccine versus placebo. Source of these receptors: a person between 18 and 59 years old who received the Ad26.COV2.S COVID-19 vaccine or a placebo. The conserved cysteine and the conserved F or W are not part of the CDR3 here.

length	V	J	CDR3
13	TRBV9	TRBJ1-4	ASSVAGGFSEKLF
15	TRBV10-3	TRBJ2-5	AISESRRGGAGETQY
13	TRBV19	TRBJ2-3	ASSTTGISTDTQY
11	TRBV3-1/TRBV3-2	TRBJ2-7	ASSQSPSVEQY
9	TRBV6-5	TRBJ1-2	ASRQPGGYT
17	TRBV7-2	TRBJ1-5	ASSLVGTGAHLSNQPQH
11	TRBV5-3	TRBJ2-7	ARSLQGRDEQY
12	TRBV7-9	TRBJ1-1	ASGQTGMNTEAF
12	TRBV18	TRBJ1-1	ASSEDRARIGAF
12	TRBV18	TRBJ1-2	ASSPLGDNYGYT
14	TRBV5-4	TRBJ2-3	ASSLPSGFSTDTQY
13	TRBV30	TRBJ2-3	AWSVGGGETDTQY
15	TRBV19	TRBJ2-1	ASSIDPDFRSYNEQF
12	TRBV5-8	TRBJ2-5	ASSLRRIQETQY
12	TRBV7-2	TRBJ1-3	ASSIHRAGNTIY
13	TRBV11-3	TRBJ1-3	ASSLLASMGNTIY
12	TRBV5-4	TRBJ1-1	ASSGQTMNTEAF
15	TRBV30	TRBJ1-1	AWKGQLIEVGTTEAF
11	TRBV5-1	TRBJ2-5	ASLQGPQETQY
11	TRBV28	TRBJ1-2	ASRTSGDYGYT
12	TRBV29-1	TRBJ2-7	SVEWAGYGYEQY
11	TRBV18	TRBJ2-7	ASSPPGGYEQY
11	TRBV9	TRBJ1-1	ASSITQGTEAF
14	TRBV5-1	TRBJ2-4	ASSLRASEPKNIQY
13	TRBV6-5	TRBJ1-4	ASRTRQGLSEKLF
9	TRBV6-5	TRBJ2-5	ASSREGAQY
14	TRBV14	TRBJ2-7	ASSRSRTGHPYEQY
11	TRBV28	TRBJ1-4	ASRDGMNEKLF
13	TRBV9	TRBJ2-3	ASSPAGGRTDTQY
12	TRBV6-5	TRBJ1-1	ASSYLPGNTEAF
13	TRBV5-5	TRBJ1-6	ASSRLTQGVSPLH
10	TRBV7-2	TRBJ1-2	ASSLRPRPYT
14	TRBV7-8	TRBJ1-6	ASSLRPGGYNSPLH
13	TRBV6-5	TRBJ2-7	ASRRDRDPFYEQY
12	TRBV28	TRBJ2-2	ASSYGVNTGELF
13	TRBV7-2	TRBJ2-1	ASSQAGLLYNEQF
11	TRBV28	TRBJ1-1	ASTISGNTEAF
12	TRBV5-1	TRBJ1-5	ASSLDGGEEPQH
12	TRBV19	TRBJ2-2	ASSRNEFTGELF
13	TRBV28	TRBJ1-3	ASSLAGISGNTIY
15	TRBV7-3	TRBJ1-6	ASSSTPRDRADSPLH
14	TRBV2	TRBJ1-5	ASSALTGLSGQPQH
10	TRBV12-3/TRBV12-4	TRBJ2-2	ASSFWGGELF